This T cell receptor (beta chain) came from a study of cytomegalovirus exposure and HLA in healthy donors. The overall study: A previous analysis identified 95 million to 120 million unique TCR beta sequences derived from roughly 190 million T cells.

The CDR3 runs 14 residues. Broader study findings: TCR beta V- and J-gene trimming, according to a later analysis, was linked to a missense DCLRE1C variant. The study designated fewer than 200 TCR beta chains cytomegalovirus-associated. An analysis done earlier found most TCR beta V segments productive about 87% or about 30% of the time.

Both 60 Vbeta primers and 13 Jbeta primers went into the PCR. The method was immunoSEQ multiplex PCR; TCRdb's version includes in-frame clones alone and lacks a portion of them. The repertoire has approximately 100,000 clones, around 82% of them found once; the top ten carry less than 2%. Regarding this clone: The antigen is unknown.

The sequenced sample consisted of PBMCs. V and J are TRBV21-1 and TRBJ1-3; TRBD1 reflects the table's D call only, with no check against the DNA. TRBV21-1 is an annotated pseudogene. The receptor comes from a man aged 45-65 years in good health and CMV-seronegative. The CDR3 loop reads CASSNRRGRNTIYF. The CDR3 nucleotides read TGTGCCAGCAGCAATAGAAGGGGTCGAAACACCATATATTTT.